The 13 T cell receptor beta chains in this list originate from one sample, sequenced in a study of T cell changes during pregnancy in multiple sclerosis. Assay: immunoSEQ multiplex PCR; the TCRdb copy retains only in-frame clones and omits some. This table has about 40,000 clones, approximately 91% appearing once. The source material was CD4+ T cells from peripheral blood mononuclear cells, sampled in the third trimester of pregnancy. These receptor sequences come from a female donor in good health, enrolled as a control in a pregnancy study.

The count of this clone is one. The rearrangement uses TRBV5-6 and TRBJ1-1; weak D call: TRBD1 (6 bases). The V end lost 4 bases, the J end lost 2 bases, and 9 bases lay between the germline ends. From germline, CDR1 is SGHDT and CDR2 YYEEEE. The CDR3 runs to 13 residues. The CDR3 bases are TGTGCCAGCAGCCAGGGACACAACACTGAAGCTTTCTTT. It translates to CASSQGHNTEAFF.

CDR3 region: CASSVRTSGRNEQFF. For the CDR3, the DNA is TGTGCCAGCAGCGTCAGGACTAGCGGGAGGAATGAGCAGTTCTTC. This chain links TRBV11-1 with TRBJ2-1; 14 nucleotides line up with TRBD2. V lost 5 bases and J lost 7; bases outside the gene matches: 4. This CDR3 comprises 15 residues. CDR1 SGHAT and CDR2 FQDESV come from the germline V gene (reference sequence).

The CDR3 coding sequence is TGTGCCAGCAGTTACCCCGAGCAGCGGGGGACAGATACGCAGTATTTT. Translation: CASSYPEQRGTDTQYF. The chain is built from TRBV6-6 and TRBJ2-3; 8 bases are shared with TRBD2. The CDR3 contains 16 residues. The germline V gene encodes CDR1 MNHNY and CDR2 SVGAGI (reference sequence). The V segment lost 2 bases and the J segment 3 bases; nucleotides outside the gene matches: 7.

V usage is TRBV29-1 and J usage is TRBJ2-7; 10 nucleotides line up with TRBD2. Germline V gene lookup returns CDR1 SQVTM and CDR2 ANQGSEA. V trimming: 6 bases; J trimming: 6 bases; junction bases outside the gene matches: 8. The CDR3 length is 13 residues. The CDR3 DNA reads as TGCAGCGTGGTACTAGCGGGGAGAGTCGAGCAGTACTTC. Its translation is CSVVLAGRVEQYF.

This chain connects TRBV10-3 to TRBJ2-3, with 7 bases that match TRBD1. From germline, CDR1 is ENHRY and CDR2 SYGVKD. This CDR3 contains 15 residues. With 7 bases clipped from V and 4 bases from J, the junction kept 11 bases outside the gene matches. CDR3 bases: TGTGCCATCAACAGCAGGGGGTCCGAGGCAGATACGCAGTATTTT. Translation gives CAINSRGSEADTQYF.

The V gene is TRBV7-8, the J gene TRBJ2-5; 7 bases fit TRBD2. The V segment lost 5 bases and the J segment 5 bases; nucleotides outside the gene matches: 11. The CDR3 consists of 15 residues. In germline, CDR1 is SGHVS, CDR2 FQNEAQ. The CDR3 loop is CASSPRGGGGETQYF. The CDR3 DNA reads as TGTGCCAGCAGCCCTAGGGGCGGGGGAGGCGAGACCCAGTACTTC.

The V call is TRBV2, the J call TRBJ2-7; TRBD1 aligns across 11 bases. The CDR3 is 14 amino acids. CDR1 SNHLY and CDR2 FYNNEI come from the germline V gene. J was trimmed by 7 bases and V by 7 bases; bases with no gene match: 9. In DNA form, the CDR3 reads TGTGCCAGCACCGGGACAGGGGGATTGGGGGAGCAGTACTTC. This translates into CASTGTGGLGEQYF.

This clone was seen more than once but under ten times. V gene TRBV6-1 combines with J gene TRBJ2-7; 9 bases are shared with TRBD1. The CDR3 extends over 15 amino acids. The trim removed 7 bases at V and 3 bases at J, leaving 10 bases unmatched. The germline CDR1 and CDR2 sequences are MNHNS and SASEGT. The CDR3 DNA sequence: TGTGCCAGCACCCGAGATGGGGACAGGGTCTACGAGCAGTACTTC. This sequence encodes CASTRDGDRVYEQYF.

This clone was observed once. The CDR3 loop is CATAVEGTGELFF. The CDR3 DNA is TGTGCCACCGCGGTAGAGGGCACCGGGGAGCTGTTTTTT. The chain links TRBV10-3 to TRBJ2-2; TRBD2 is a possible D gene (5 bases). The V end was cut by 10 bases, the J end by 4 bases, with 13 bases between. From germline, CDR1 is ENHRY and CDR2 SYGVKD. The CDR3 consists of 13 residues.

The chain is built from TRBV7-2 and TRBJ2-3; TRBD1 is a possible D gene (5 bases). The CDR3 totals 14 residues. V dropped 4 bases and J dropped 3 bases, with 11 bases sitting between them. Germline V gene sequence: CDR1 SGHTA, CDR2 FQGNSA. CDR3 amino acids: CASSWQGGTDTQYF. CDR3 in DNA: TGTGCCAGCAGCTGGCAGGGTGGGACAGATACGCAGTATTTT. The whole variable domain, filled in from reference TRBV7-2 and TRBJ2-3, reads GAGVSQSPSNKVTEKGKDVELRCDPISGHTALYWYRQSLGQGLEFLIYFQGNSAPDKSGLPSDRFSAERTGGSVSTLTIQRTQQEDSAVYLCASSWQGGTDTQYFGPGTRLTVL.

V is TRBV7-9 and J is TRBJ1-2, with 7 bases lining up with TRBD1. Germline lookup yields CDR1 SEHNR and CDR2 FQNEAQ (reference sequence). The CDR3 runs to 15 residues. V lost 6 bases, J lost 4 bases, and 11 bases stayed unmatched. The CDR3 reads CASSLLGGDRYGYTF. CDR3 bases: TGTGCCAGCAGTCTCCTAGGGGGCGATCGCTATGGCTACACCTTC.

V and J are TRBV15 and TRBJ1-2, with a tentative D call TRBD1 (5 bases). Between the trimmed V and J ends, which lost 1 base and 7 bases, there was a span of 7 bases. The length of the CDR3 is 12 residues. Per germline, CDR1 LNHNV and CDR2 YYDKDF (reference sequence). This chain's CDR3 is CATSRVGGGYTF. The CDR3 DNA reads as TGTGCCACCAGCAGAGTGGGGGGTGGCTACACCTTC. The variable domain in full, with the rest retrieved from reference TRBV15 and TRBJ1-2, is DAMVIQNPRYQVTQFGKPVTLSCSQTLNHNVMYWYQQKSSQAPKLLFHYYDKDFNNEADTPDNFQSRRPNTSFCFLDIRSPGLGDTAMYLCATSRVGGGYTFGSGTRLTVV.

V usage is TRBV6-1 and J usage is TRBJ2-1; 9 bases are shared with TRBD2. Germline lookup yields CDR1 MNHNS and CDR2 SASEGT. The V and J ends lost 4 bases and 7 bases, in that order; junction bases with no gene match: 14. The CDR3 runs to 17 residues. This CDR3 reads CASSAGVSAGGANEQFF. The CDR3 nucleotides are TGTGCCAGCAGTGCGGGAGTTTCGGCGGGAGGGGCAAATGAGCAGTTCTTC.